Given below is one T cell receptor beta chain in context. The data belong to a study of blood T cell repertoires in COVID-19. The overall study: The samples span acute and convalescent COVID-19 from the United States, Italy and Spain. PBMCs, B-cell-depleted T cells, or T cells provided the cDNA or gDNA that made up the material.

Authors' data handling: Reference gene primer amplification gave estimated nucleated cell counts. Here immunoSEQ multiplex PCR was the method, and the copy in TCRdb shows in-frame clones only, minus some. The D gene and trimming were derived from the DNA, and the V and J assignments and clone size from that table. The data show 45,000 or so clones, with about 81% seen just once and 35% to 50% held by the top ten. Germline V lookup: CDR1 PRHDT, CDR2 FYEKMQ (reference sequence). Germline trimming cut 5 bases from V and 1 base from J; bases unmatched to any gene: 13. This CDR3 has 19 residues. The sample comprised peripheral blood. The sequence came from a human donor in a cohort sampled during active COVID-19. J is TRBJ2-1 and V is TRBV13, with 11 bases aligning to TRBD2. The CDR3 nucleotides read TGTGCCAGCAGCCGCAGGGTAGCGGGGGGGCCTATTTCCTACAATGAGCAGTTCTTC. It codes for CASSRRVAGGPISYNEQFF.